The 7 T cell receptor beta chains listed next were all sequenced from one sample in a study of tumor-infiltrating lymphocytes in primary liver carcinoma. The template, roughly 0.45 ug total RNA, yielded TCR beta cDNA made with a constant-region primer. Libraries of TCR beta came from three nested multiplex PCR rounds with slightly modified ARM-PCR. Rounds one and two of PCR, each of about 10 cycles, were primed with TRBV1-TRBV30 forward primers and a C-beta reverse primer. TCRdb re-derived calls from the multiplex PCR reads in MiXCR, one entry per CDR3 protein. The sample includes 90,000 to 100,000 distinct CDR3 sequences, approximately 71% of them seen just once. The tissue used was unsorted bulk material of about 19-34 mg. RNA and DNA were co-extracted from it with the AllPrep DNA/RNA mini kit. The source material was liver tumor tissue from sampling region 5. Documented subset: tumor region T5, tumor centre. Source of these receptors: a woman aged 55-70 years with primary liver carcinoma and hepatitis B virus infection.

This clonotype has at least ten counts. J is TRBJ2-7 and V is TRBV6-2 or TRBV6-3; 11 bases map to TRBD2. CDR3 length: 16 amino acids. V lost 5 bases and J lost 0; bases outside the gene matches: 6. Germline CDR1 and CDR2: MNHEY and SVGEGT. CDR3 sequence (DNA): TGTGCCAGCAGTCTCACGACTAGCGGGAACTCCTACGAGCAGTACTTC. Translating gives CASSLTTSGNSYEQYF.

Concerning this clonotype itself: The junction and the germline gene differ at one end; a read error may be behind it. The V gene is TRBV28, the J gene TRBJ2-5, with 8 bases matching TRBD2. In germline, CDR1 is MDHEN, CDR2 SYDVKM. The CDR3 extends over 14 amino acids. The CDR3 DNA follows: TGTGCCACCTCCGGCGGGAGGTCCCAAGAGACCCAATACTTC. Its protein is CATSGGRSQETQYF.

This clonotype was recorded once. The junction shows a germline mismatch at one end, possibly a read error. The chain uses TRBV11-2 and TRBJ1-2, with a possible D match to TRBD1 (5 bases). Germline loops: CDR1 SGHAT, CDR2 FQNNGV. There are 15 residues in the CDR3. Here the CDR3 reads CACSVQQVSSYGYTF. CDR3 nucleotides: TGTGCCTGCAGCGTACAACAGGTTTCTTCGTATGGCTACACCTTC.

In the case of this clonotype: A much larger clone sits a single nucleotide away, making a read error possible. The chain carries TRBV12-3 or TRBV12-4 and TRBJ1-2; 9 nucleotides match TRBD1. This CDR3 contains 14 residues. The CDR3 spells CASSRDREIYGHTF. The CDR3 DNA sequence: TGTGCCAGCAGTCGGGACAGGGAGATCTATGGCCACACCTTC.

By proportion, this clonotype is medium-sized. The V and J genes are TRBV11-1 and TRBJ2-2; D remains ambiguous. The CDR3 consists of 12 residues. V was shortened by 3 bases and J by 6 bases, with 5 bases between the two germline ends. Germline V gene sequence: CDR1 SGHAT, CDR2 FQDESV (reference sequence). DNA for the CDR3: TGTGCCAGCAGCTTCGGAGCCGGGGAGCTGTTTTTT. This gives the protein CASSFGAGELFF.

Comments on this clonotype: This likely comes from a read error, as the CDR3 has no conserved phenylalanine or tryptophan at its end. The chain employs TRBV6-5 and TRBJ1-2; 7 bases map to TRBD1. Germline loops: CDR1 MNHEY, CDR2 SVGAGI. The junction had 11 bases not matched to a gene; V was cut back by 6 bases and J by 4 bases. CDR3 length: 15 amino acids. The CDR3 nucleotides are TGTGCCAGCAGCTCGAATCGACAGGGATTCTATGGCTACACCTTA. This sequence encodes CASSSNRQGFYGYTL.

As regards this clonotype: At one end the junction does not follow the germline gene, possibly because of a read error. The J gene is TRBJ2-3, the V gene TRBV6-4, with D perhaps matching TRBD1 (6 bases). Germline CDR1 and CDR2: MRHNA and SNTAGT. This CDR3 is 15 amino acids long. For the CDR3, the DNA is TGTGTCAGCAGTGACTCGAGGACAGACATCGATATGCAGTATTTT. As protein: CVSSDSRTDIDMQYF.